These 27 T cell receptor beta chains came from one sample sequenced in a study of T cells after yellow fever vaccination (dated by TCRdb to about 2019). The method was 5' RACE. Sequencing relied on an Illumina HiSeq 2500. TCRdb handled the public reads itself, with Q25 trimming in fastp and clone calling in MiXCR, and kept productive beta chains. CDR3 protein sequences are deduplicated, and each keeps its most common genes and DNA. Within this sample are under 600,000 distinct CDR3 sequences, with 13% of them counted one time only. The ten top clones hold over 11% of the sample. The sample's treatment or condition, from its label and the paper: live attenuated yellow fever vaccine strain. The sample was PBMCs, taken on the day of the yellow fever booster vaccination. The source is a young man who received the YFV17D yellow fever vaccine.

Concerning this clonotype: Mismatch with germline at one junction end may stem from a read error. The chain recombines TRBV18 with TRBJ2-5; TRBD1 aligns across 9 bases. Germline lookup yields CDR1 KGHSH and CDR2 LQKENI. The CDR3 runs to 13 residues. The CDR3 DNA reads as TGTGCCAGCTCAACAGGGGGCCAAGAGGCCCAGTACTTC. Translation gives CASSTGGQEAQYF.

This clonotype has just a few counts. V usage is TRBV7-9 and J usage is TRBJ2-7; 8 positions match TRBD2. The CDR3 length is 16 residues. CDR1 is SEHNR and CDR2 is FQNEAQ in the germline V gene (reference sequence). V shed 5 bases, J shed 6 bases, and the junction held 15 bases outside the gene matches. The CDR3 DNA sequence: TGTGCCAGCAGCCCTCCCGGGACTAGGGGATTCTCCGAGCAGTACTTC. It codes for CASSPPGTRGFSEQYF.

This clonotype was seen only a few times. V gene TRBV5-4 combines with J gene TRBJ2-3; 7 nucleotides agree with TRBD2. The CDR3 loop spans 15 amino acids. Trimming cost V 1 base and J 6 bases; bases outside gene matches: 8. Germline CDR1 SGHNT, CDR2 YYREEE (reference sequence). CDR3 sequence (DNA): TGTGCCAGCAGCTTGAGGGCGGGAGACGCTGATACGCAGTATTTT. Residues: CASSLRAGDADTQYF.

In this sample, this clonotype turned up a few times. The CDR3 DNA reads as TGCGCCAGCAGCGTCGACGCCGGGACAGGGGGCTCCTATGGCTACACCTTC. It encodes CASSVDAGTGGSYGYTF. The V and J genes are TRBV5-1 and TRBJ1-2, with 12 bases lining up with TRBD1. V lost 4 bases, J lost 4 bases, and 11 bases stayed unmatched. The CDR3 has 17 residues. Germline CDR1 is SGHRS and CDR2 is YFSETQ.

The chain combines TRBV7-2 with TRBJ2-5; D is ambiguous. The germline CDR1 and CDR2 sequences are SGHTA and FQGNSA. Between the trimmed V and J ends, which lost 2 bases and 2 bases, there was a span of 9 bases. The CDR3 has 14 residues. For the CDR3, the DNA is TGTGCCAGCAGCTTACGGTTCAAACAAGAGACCCAGTACTTC. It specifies CASSLRFKQETQYF. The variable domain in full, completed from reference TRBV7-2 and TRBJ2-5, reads GAGVSQSPSNKVTEKGKDVELRCDPISGHTALYWYRQSLGQGLEFLIYFQGNSAPDKSGLPSDRFSAERTGGSVSTLTIQRTQQEDSAVYLCASSLRFKQETQYFGPGTRLLVL.

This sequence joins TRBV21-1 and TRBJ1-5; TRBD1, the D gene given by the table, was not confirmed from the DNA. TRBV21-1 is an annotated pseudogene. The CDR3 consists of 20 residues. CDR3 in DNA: TGTGCCAGCACCCGAACTGACAGGGGCACCGGCCGACCATCCAATCAGCCCCAGCATTTT. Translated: CASTRTDRGTGRPSNQPQHF.

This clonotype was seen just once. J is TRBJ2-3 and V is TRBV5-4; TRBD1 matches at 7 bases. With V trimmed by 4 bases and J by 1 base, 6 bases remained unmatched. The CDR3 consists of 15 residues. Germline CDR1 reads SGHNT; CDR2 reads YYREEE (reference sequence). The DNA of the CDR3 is TGTGCCAGCAGCAGCCCAGGGGGAGGCACAGATACGCAGTATTTT. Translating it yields CASSSPGGGTDTQYF.

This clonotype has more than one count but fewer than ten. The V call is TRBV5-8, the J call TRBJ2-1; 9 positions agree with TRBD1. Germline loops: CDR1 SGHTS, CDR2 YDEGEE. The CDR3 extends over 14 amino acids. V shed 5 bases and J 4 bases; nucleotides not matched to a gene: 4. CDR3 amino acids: CASRGQGGYNEQFF. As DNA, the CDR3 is TGTGCCAGCAGGGGACAGGGAGGGTACAATGAGCAGTTCTTC.

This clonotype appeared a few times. CDR3 in amino acids: CSARDGGNNEQFF. CDR3 nucleotide sequence: TGCAGTGCTAGAGATGGCGGTAACAATGAGCAGTTCTTC. This chain links TRBV20-1 with TRBJ2-1; D unresolved. The CDR3 sequence is 13 residues long. Germline V gene lookup returns CDR1 DFQATT and CDR2 SNEGSKA (reference sequence). Trimming shortened V by 0 bases and J by 5 bases, and 8 bases separated the two germline ends.

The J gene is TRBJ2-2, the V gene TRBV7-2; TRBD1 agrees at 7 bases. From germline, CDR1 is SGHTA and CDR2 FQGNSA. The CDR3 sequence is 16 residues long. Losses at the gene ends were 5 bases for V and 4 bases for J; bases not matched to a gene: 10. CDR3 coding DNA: TGTGCCAGCAGCCGCCCCGTGGACAGGTTCACCGGGGAGCTGTTTTTT. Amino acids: CASSRPVDRFTGELFF.

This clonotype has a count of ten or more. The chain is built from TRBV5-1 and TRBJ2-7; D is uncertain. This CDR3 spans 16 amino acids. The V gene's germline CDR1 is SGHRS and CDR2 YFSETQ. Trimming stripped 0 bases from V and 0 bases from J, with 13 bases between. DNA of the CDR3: TGCGCCAGCAGCTTGGCCCCAGAATTTAGCTCCTACGAGCAGTACTTC. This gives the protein CASSLAPEFSSYEQYF.

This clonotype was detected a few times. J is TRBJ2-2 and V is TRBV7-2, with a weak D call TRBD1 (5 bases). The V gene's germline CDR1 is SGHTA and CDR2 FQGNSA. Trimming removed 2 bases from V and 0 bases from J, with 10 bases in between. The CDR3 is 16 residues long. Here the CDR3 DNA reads TGTGCCAGCAGCTTATTCGGACAAGCGAACACCGGGGAGCTGTTTTTT. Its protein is CASSLFGQANTGELFF.

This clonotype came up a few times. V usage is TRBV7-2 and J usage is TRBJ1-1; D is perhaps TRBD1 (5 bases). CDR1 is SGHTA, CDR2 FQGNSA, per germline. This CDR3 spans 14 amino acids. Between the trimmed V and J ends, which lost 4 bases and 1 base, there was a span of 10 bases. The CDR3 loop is CASSWITGNTEAFF. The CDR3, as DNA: TGTGCCAGCAGCTGGATTACAGGGAACACTGAAGCTTTCTTT.

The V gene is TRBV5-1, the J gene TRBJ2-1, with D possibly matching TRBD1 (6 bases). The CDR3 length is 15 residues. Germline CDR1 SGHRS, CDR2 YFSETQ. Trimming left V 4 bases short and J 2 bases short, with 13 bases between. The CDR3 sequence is CASSEGDLAYNEQFF. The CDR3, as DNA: TGCGCCAGCAGCGAGGGGGACCTCGCCTACAATGAGCAGTTCTTC.

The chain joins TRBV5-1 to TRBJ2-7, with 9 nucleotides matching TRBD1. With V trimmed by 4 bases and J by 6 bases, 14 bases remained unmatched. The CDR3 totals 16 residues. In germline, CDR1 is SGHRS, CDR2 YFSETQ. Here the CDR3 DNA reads TGCGCCAGCAGCCCGCAGGGACAGGGAATTGCGGGCGAGCAGTACTTC. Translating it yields CASSPQGQGIAGEQYF. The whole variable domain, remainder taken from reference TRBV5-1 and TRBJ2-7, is KAGVTQTPRYLIKTRGQQVTLSCSPISGHRSVSWYQQTPGQGLQFLFEYFSETQRNKGNFPGRFSGRQFSNSRSEMNVSTLELGDSALYLCASSPQGQGIAGEQYFGPGTRLTVT.

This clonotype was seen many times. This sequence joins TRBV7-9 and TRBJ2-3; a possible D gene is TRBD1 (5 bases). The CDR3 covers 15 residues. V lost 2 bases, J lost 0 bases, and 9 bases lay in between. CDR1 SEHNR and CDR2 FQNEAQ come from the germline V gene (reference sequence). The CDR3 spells CASSLQGSSTDTQYF. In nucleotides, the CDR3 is TGTGCCAGCAGCTTACAGGGTTCTAGCACAGATACGCAGTATTTT.

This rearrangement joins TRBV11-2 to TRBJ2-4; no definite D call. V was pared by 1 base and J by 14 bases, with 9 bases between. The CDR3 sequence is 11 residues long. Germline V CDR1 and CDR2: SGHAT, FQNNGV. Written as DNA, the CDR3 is TGTGCCAGCAGCTTAGGAACGGTTGAGTACTTC. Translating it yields CASSLGTVEYF.

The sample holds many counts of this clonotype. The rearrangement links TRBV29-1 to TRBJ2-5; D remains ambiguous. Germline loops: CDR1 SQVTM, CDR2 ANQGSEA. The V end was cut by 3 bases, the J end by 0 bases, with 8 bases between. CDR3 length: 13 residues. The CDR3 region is CSVDGRDQETQYF. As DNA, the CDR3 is TGCAGCGTTGATGGTCGAGACCAAGAGACCCAGTACTTC.

The CDR3 coding sequence is TGTGCCAGCAGTTTAGCGCAACAGCCTAATGAAAAACTGTTTTTT. Its translation: CASSLAQQPNEKLFF. This sequence joins TRBV12-3 or TRBV12-4 and TRBJ1-4; no clear D gene. The CDR3 has 15 amino acids. Trimming removed 0 bases from V and 3 bases from J, with 8 bases in between.

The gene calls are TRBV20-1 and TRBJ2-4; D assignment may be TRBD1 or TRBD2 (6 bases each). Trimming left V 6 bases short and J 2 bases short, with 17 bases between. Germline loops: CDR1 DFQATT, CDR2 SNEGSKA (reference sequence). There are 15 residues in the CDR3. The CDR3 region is CSATHRGETKNIQYF. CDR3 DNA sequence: TGCAGTGCCACCCATAGGGGGGAGACCAAAAACATTCAGTACTTC.

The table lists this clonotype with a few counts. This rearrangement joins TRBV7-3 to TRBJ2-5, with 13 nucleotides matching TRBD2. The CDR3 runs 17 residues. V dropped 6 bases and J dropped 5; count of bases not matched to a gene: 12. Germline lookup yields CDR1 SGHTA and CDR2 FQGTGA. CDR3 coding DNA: TGTGCCAGCAGTCCCGCCGGAGGACTAGCGGGAGCGGAGACCCAGTACTTC. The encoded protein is CASSPAGGLAGAETQYF.

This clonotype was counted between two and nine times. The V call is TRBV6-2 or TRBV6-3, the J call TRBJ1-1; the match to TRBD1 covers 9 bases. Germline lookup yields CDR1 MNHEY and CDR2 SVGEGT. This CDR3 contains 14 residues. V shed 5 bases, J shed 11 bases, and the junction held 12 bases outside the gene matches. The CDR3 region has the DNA TGTGCCAGCAGTACTACAGGGGGCAGAGACCGGGCTTTCTTT. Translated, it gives CASSTTGGRDRAFF.

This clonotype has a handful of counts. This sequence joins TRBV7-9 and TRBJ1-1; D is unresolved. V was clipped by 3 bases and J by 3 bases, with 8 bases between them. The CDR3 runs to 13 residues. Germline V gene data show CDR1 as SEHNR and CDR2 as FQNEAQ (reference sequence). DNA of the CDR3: TGTGCCAGCAGCTTCTCGGAGGACACTGAAGCTTTCTTT. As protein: CASSFSEDTEAFF.

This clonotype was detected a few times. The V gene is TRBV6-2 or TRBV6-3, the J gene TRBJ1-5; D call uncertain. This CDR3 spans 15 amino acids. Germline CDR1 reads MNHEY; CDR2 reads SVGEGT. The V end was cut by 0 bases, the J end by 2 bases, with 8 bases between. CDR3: CASSYSGSGNQPQHF. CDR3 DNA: TGTGCCAGCAGTTACTCAGGCAGCGGCAATCAGCCCCAGCATTTT.

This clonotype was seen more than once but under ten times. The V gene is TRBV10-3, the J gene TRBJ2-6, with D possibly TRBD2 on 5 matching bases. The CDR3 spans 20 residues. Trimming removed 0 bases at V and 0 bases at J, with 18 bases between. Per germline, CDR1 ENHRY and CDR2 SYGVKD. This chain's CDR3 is CAISESIFPSLSSGANVLTF. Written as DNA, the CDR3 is TGTGCCATCAGTGAGTCGATCTTTCCTAGCCTGAGCTCTGGGGCCAACGTCCTGACTTTC.

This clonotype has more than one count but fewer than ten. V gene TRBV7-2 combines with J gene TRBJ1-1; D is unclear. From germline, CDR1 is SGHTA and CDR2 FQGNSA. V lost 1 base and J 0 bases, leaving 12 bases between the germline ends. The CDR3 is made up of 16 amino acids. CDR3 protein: CASSLDVRRMNTEAFF. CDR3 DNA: TGTGCCAGCAGCTTAGACGTACGGCGGATGAACACTGAAGCTTTCTTT.

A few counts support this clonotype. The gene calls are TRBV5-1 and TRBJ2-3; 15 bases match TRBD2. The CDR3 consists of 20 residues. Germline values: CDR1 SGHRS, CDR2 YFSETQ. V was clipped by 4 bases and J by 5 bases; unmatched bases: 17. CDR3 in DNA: TGCGCCAGCAGCGACCCCCTCGTCCGGGGACTAGCGGGGGGACTAGATACGCAGTATTTT. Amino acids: CASSDPLVRGLAGGLDTQYF.